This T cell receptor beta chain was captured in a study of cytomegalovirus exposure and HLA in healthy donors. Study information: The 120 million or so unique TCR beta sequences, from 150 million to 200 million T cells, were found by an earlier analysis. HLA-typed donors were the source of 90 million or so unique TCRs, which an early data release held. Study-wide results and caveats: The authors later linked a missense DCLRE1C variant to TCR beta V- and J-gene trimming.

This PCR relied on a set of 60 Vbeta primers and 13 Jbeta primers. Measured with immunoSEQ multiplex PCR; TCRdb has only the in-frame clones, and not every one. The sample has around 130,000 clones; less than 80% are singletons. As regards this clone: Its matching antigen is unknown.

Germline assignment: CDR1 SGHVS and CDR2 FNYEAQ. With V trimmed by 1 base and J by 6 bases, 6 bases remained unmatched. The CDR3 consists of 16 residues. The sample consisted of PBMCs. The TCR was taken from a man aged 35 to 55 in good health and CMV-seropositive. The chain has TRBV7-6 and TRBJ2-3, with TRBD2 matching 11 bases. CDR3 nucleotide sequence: TGTGCCAGCAGCTTAGGGGTAGCGGGGGGGCATGATACGCAGTATTTT. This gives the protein CASSLGVAGGHDTQYF.